A single sample gave rise to the 30 T cell receptor beta chains below, sequenced in a study of T cell clonotyping in hematopoietic cell transplantation. Only in-frame clones appear in the TCRdb table, and some are missing; sequencing was by immunoSEQ multiplex PCR. The data hold tens of thousands of clones, with nearly 97% observed a single time. Sequences were obtained from peripheral blood mononuclear cells. The receptors derive from a man aged 25-45 years in good health. Some clones in this sample may be carry-over from other donors' samples.

The chain carries TRBV9 and TRBJ1-3; D unresolved. Deletions cut 0 bases from V and 0 bases from J, with 13 bases between. The CDR3 spans 17 residues. From germline, CDR1 is SGDLS and CDR2 YYNGEE. CDR3 DNA: TGTGCCAGCAGCGTAGACGAGTCAGCCTACTCTGGAAACACCATATATTTT. It specifies CASSVDESAYSGNTIYF.

V is TRBV7-6 and J is TRBJ2-3, with 10 positions matching TRBD1. CDR3 length: 16 amino acids. Germline assignment: CDR1 SGHVS and CDR2 FNYEAQ. J was trimmed by 1 base and V by 1 base; bases with no gene match: 2. The CDR3 DNA sequence: TGTGCCAGCAGCTTAGGAGGGACAGGGGGCACAGATACGCAGTATTTT. Protein: CASSLGGTGGTDTQYF.

The CDR3, as DNA: TGTGCCAGCAGCGTAGGAGGGGGCGCGGGTGACGAGCAGTACTTC. It yields the protein CASSVGGGAGDEQYF. This rearrangement joins TRBV9 to TRBJ2-7; TRBD1 agrees at 7 bases. In germline, CDR1 is SGDLS, CDR2 YYNGEE. The trim removed 0 bases at V and 5 bases at J, leaving 8 bases unmatched. The CDR3 has 15 amino acids. The complete variable domain, with remaining parts taken from reference TRBV9 and TRBJ2-7, reads DSGVTQTPKHLITATGQRVTLRCSPRSGDLSVYWYQQSLDQGLQFLIQYYNGEERAKGNILERFSAQQFPDLHSELNLSSLELGDSALYFCASSVGGGAGDEQYFGPGTRLTVT.

This sequence joins TRBV19 and TRBJ1-5, with D uncertain. Trimming removed 6 bases from V and 7 bases from J, with 4 bases in between. In germline, CDR1 is LNHDA, CDR2 SQIVND (reference sequence). The CDR3 runs to 10 residues. The CDR3 is CASRMQPQHF. CDR3 nucleotide sequence: TGTGCCAGTAGAATGCAGCCCCAGCATTTT. Complete variable domain (other parts from reference TRBV19 and TRBJ1-5): DGGITQSPKYLFRKEGQNVTLSCEQNLNHDAMYWYRQDPGQGLRLIYYSQIVNDFQKGDIAEGYSVSREKKESFPLTVTSAQKNPTAFYLCASRMQPQHFGDGTRLSIL.

This chain joins TRBV13 and TRBJ1-2, with D possibly being TRBD1 (6 bases). The CDR3 has 15 residues. Trimming shortened V by 3 bases and J by 1 base, and 12 bases separated the two germline ends. The germline V gene encodes CDR1 PRHDT and CDR2 FYEKMQ (reference sequence). CDR3 DNA sequence: TGTGCCAGCAGCTTTTCAGGGGCGCGTAACTATGGCTACACCTTC. Its translation: CASSFSGARNYGYTF.

The sample holds one count of this clone. V gene TRBV6-6 combines with J gene TRBJ1-2; D gene ambiguous. The CDR3 length is 14 residues. CDR1 and CDR2 from the germline V gene are MNHNY and SVGAGI (reference sequence). The ends were cut back, 4 bases at V and 8 bases at J, with 17 bases in the middle. The CDR3 loop is CASSWGDGSSGYTF. The CDR3 DNA is TGTGCCAGCAGTTGGGGAGACGGAAGTTCAGGCTACACCTTC.

The chain recombines TRBV29-1 with TRBJ2-7, with 10 positions matching TRBD1. The germline V gene encodes CDR1 SQVTM and CDR2 ANQGSEA. This CDR3 has 14 residues. J lost 3 bases, V lost 0 bases, and 2 bases had no gene match. CDR3: CSVEEGQGYYEQYF. In DNA form, the CDR3 reads TGCAGCGTTGAAGAGGGACAGGGGTACTACGAGCAGTACTTC.

The chain employs TRBV6-5 and TRBJ2-3; D tentatively fits TRBD1 or TRBD2 (6 bases each). The germline V and J ends were trimmed by 3 bases and 3 bases, with 10 bases remaining between them. The germline V gene has CDR1 MNHEY and CDR2 SVGAGI. The CDR3 runs to 14 residues. The CDR3 reads CASSYRGETDTQYF. CDR3 bases: TGTGCCAGCAGTTATAGGGGGGAAACAGATACGCAGTATTTT.

The V and J genes are TRBV6-1 and TRBJ1-1; D unclear. Between the trimmed V and J ends, which lost 2 bases and 8 bases, there was a span of 15 bases. Germline lookup yields CDR1 MNHNS and CDR2 SASEGT. This CDR3 comprises 14 residues. The CDR3 spells CASSELDRGSEAFF. The CDR3, as DNA: TGTGCCAGCAGTGAACTGGATAGAGGGTCCGAAGCTTTCTTT.

The J gene is TRBJ2-3, the V gene TRBV19; D possibly corresponds to TRBD1 (5 bases). The CDR3 consists of 14 residues. Trimming pared 6 bases from V and 6 bases from J, leaving 16 bases between. Germline lookup yields CDR1 LNHDA and CDR2 SQIVND (reference sequence). This CDR3 reads CASRGPWGTDTQYF. The CDR3 region has the DNA TGTGCCAGTAGGGGGCCTTGGGGTACGGATACGCAGTATTTT.

V usage is TRBV6-1 and J usage is TRBJ1-1, with D maybe TRBD1 (5 bases). CDR3 length: 15 amino acids. V was pared by 4 bases and J by 0 bases, with 12 bases between. Germline assignment: CDR1 MNHNS and CDR2 SASEGT. CDR3 protein: CASSALGHLNTEAFF. CDR3 in DNA: TGTGCCAGCAGTGCGTTAGGACACCTGAACACTGAAGCTTTCTTT.

The chain has TRBV6-5 and TRBJ2-7; TRBD1 matches 7 bases. CDR1 and CDR2 from the germline V gene are MNHEY and SVGAGI. The CDR3 extends over 14 amino acids. The V and J ends lost 6 bases and 9 bases, in that order; junction bases with no gene match: 14. The CDR3 is CASRQPGQQVGQYF. The DNA for the CDR3 is TGTGCCAGCAGGCAACCGGGACAGCAGGTCGGGCAGTACTTC.

The V call is TRBV6-1, the J call TRBJ1-1; 8 bases align to TRBD1. The CDR3 consists of 15 residues. Looked up from germline, CDR1 is MNHNS and CDR2 is SASEGT. V was clipped by 7 bases and J by 13 bases; unmatched bases: 20. The CDR3 protein is CASTETIRQGTPGFF. For the CDR3, the DNA is TGTGCCAGCACCGAAACTATAAGACAGGGGACACCAGGTTTCTTT.

The chain joins TRBV29-1 to TRBJ2-3, with TRBD1 matching 7 bases. Per the germline V gene, CDR1 is SQVTM and CDR2 is ANQGSEA. The CDR3 is made up of 15 amino acids. The trim removed 7 bases at V and 2 bases at J, leaving 12 bases unmatched. The CDR3 sequence is CSGSAVRGSTDTQYF. CDR3 bases: TGCAGCGGGTCCGCGGTCAGGGGGTCCACAGATACGCAGTATTTT.

V gene TRBV5-1 combines with J gene TRBJ2-7, with 10 bases identical to TRBD1. Trimming took 2 bases from V and 3 from J; bases not matched to a gene: 2. Germline CDR1 and CDR2: SGHRS and YFSETQ. This CDR3 region has 14 residues. The CDR3 DNA reads TGCGCCAGCAGCTTACGGACAGGGGGCTACGAGCAGTACTTC. This sequence encodes CASSLRTGGYEQYF.

The chain uses TRBV9 and TRBJ2-5; maybe TRBD2 (7 bases). This CDR3 has 19 residues. Germline CDR1 and CDR2: SGDLS and YYNGEE. V shed 0 bases and J shed 4 bases, with 25 bases lying between them. CDR3 residues: CASSVVPWADRGARETQYF. CDR3 coding DNA: TGTGCCAGCAGCGTAGTCCCGTGGGCCGATCGGGGGGCACGAGAGACCCAGTACTTC.

This clone was picked up one time. The rearrangement uses TRBV6-4 and TRBJ2-2; D gene uncertain. Trimming pared 0 bases from V and 2 bases from J, leaving 7 bases between. The CDR3 has 15 amino acids. Germline CDR1 is MRHNA and CDR2 is SNTAGT. In DNA form, the CDR3 reads TGTGCCAGCAGTGACTCTGGAGATAACACCGGGGAGCTGTTTTTT. It codes for CASSDSGDNTGELFF.

The V gene is TRBV5-4, the J gene TRBJ2-7; D is unclear. The CDR3 has 12 amino acids. The germline V and J ends were trimmed by 3 bases and 0 bases, with 4 bases remaining between them. The germline V gene encodes CDR1 SGHNT and CDR2 YYREEE (reference sequence). The CDR3 nucleotides are TGTGCCAGCAGCTCAAGCTCCTACGAGCAGTACTTC. It specifies CASSSSSYEQYF.

The rearrangement links TRBV4-1 to TRBJ1-5; TRBD1 matches 7 bases. The CDR3 contains 17 residues. Germline-derived CDR1 and CDR2 are MGHRA and YSYEKL. V gave up 0 bases and J gave up 5 bases; unmatched junction bases: 10. As DNA, the CDR3 is TGCGCCAGCAGCCAAGATTGGCCCGCAGGGGGTTATCAGCCCCAGCATTTT. Translating gives CASSQDWPAGGYQPQHF.

This clone was seen a few times. This chain uses TRBV7-3 with TRBJ1-5, with TRBD1 as a possible D gene (6 bases). The V end was cut by 4 bases, the J end by 2 bases, with 9 bases between. The CDR3 is made up of 14 amino acids. Germline CDR1 SGHTA, CDR2 FQGTGA. The CDR3 nucleotides are TGTGCCAGCAGCTCACAGGGTGGCAATCAGCCCCAGCATTTT. Translated: CASSSQGGNQPQHF.

The chain combines TRBV29-1 with TRBJ1-1; D remains ambiguous. Germline V gene lookup returns CDR1 SQVTM and CDR2 ANQGSEA. The CDR3 sequence is 12 residues long. The ends were cut back, 3 bases at V and 3 bases at J, with 8 bases in the middle. The CDR3 DNA follows: TGCAGCGTTGACCCCGTCCACACTGAAGCTTTCTTT. As protein: CSVDPVHTEAFF.

V gene TRBV30 combines with J gene TRBJ2-7; 8 nucleotides align to TRBD1. V lost 4 bases and J lost 4; bases outside the gene matches: 9. The length of the CDR3 is 14 residues. Germline V gene sequence: CDR1 GTSNPN, CDR2 SVGIG (reference sequence). This chain's CDR3 is CAWTVGTGKYEQYF. CDR3 coding DNA: TGTGCCTGGACGGTAGGGACAGGAAAGTACGAGCAGTACTTC.

This clone was seen a few times. The genes are TRBV19 and TRBJ1-1, with D unresolved. The CDR3 sequence is 16 residues long. The germline V gene encodes CDR1 LNHDA and CDR2 SQIVND (reference sequence). V lost 4 bases, J lost 2 bases, and 17 bases lay in between. CDR3 nucleotide sequence: TGTGCCAGTAGTAATTCGCAGTTAGGGAGTAACACTGAAGCTTTCTTT. It specifies CASSNSQLGSNTEAFF. Based on the CDR3 plus reference TRBV19 and TRBJ1-1, the full variable domain is DGGITQSPKYLFRKEGQNVTLSCEQNLNHDAMYWYRQDPGQGLRLIYYSQIVNDFQKGDIAEGYSVSREKKESFPLTVTSAQKNPTAFYLCASSNSQLGSNTEAFFGQGTRLTVV.

The rearrangement joins TRBV6-5 to TRBJ2-1; 7 bases map to TRBD1. The CDR3 loop spans 15 amino acids. The junction had 13 bases not matched to a gene; V was cut back by 5 bases and J by 9 bases. CDR1 MNHEY and CDR2 SVGAGI come from the germline V gene. CDR3 sequence reads: CASSLYRGSTSEQFF. The CDR3, as DNA: TGTGCCAGCAGTCTATACAGGGGATCGACCTCTGAGCAGTTCTTC.

The rearrangement uses TRBV6-1 and TRBJ2-7; D is undetermined. CDR1 MNHNS and CDR2 SASEGT come from the germline V gene. V shed 1 base and J shed 3 bases, with 10 bases lying between them. CDR3 size: 14 residues. CDR3 DNA sequence: TGTGCCAGCAGTGAAGGTCCTGGCTACTACGAGCAGTACTTC. Residues: CASSEGPGYYEQYF.

This rearrangement joins TRBV30 to TRBJ1-6, with a weak D call TRBD1 (5 bases). CDR1 is GTSNPN, CDR2 SVGIG, per germline (reference sequence). This CDR3 contains 14 residues. The V and J ends lost 3 bases and 6 bases respectively, with 12 bases between them. The CDR3: CAWRGEAINSPLHF. For the CDR3, the DNA is TGTGCCTGGAGGGGGGAAGCCATTAATTCACCCCTCCACTTT.

With respect to this clone: This CDR3 is also generated by other DNA sequences in the sample. The chain couples TRBV4-1 to TRBJ1-2; possibly TRBD1 for D (5 bases). The CDR3 sequence is 13 residues long. The germline gives CDR1 MGHRA, CDR2 YSYEKL. Trimming removed 6 bases from V and 1 base from J, with 9 bases in between. The CDR3 here is CASSQQVNYGYTF. The CDR3 DNA sequence: TGCGCCAGCAGTCAACAGGTTAACTATGGCTACACCTTC.

CDR3 protein: CASSLWAETWNGYTF. The DNA of the CDR3 is TGTGCCAGCAGCTTATGGGCCGAAACTTGGAATGGCTACACCTTC. The rearrangement links TRBV7-9 to TRBJ1-2; no definite D call. Germline CDR1 reads SEHNR; CDR2 reads FQNEAQ (reference sequence). V shed 2 bases and J shed 6 bases, with 16 bases lying between them. This CDR3 has 15 amino acids.

The V call is TRBV19, the J call TRBJ2-7; the D is unclear. Trimming stripped 2 bases from V and 0 bases from J, with 20 bases between. Germline CDR1 and CDR2: LNHDA and SQIVND (reference sequence). CDR3 length: 18 residues. The CDR3 reads CASSITPRGQYPSYEQYF. In DNA form, the CDR3 reads TGTGCCAGTAGTATAACCCCACGCGGCCAGTACCCCTCCTACGAGCAGTACTTC.

The rearrangement uses TRBV6-5 and TRBJ2-1; 10 bases are a match to TRBD2. This CDR3 is built from 14 residues. CDR1 MNHEY and CDR2 SVGAGI come from the germline V gene. V gave up 8 bases and J gave up 4 bases; unmatched junction bases: 5. CDR3 coding DNA: TGTGCCAGCTCGCTAGCGGGGGCTTACAATGAGCAGTTCTTC. Residues: CASSLAGAYNEQFF.